This TCR beta chain stems from a study of immunodeficiency (dated by TCRdb to between 2017 and 2020). Regarding the complete study: To search for oligoclonality and VDJ recombination defects, the researchers carried out a repertoire analysis. Results the study describes overall, beyond this receptor: CD4+ T cell V-J pairing and productive entropy appeared similar between patients and controls. In entropy comparisons, n=3 (open circles) was shown for patients versus healthy controls, and a thymic development effect was only suggested as possible. Severe oligoclonality, judged by top-100 and total clonotype frequencies, was seen in patient CD8+ but not CD4+ T cells.

On this clone: The antigen it recognizes is unknown. No quality values exist for individual bases; no much larger clone is one base distant.

Its CDR3 holds 17 amino acids, cysteine through phenylalanine. Only the CDR3 DNA is retained, 51 bases long and in frame from the first base. Ends trimmed: V by 6 bases, J by 0 bases; bases unmatched to a gene: 11. CDR1 is given as MDHEN and CDR2 as SYDVKM, both from the germline V gene. Before TCR sequencing, CD3+CD4+ T cells were sorted out of fresh PBMCs. After extraction using the QIAamp DNA Blood Mini Kit, genomic DNA was sent off for immunoSEQ repertoire analysis. CDR3 regions were amplified by multiplex PCR from a standard quantity of genomic DNA template. PCR products were sequenced on an Illumina platform. The source study handled its data this way. Sequences were aligned to a reference, with V, D and J gene definitions taken from IMGT. To get rid of PCR and sequencing errors, closely related sequences were merged using a nearest-neighbor clustering algorithm. V, D and J usage was analyzed in productive unique and total sequences using ImmunoSEQ Analyzer tools and R version 3.6.1. The source is immuneACCESS, and TCRdb retained only in-frame sequences with V and J called. Part of the clones is not carried over; for the studies checked, unresolved V genes explain less than half of this, and the remainder is unexplained. The D gene and trimming were derived from the DNA, and the V and J assignments and clone size from that table. Present in this sample are about 840 clones, around nine tenths of which were seen just once. The ten biggest clones cover 1.5% to 2% of the sample.

This TCR came from a human donor in good health. This sequence uses TRBV28 and TRBJ1-3; the central 7 bases match TRBD1. What was sequenced was CD4+ T cells from blood. The CDR3: CASRVPPGQSSGNTIYF. The sequenced DNA is TGTGCCAGCAGAGTGCCCCCGGGACAGAGCTCTGGAAACACCATATATTTT.